The present entry profiles one T cell receptor beta chain with its context. The data originate from a study of blood T cell repertoires in COVID-19. V shed 3 bases and J 7 bases; nucleotides not matched to a gene: 9. CDR3 length: 16 amino acids. The germline CDR1 and CDR2 sequences are SGDLS and YYNGEE. Method: immunoSEQ multiplex PCR; TCRdb's copy keeps in-frame clones and lacks some. Of around 100,000 clones in the sample, approximately 88% were seen once. What was sequenced was peripheral blood. This sequence originates from a man aged 80 or over with acute or convalescent COVID-19. V and J are TRBV9 and TRBJ1-4, with 10 bases fitting TRBD1. CDR3 nucleotide sequence: TGTGCCAGCAGCGATTGGACAGGGGGGGAAGGTGAAAAACTGTTTTTT. This sequence encodes CASSDWTGGEGEKLFF.